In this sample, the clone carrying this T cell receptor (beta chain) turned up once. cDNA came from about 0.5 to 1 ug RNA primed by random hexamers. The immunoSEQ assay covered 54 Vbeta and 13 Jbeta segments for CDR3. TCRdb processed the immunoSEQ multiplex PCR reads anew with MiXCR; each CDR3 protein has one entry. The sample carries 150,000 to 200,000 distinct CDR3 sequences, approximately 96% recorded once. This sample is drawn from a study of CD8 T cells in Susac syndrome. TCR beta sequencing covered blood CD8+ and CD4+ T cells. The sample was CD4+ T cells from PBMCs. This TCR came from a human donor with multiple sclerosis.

The DNA of the CDR3 is TGCGCCAGCAGACAGGGGGGCGGCAATGAGCAGTTCTTC. Residues: CASRQGGGNEQFF. The chain has TRBV5-1 and TRBJ2-1; 8 bases align to TRBD1. V was clipped by 5 bases and J by 6 bases; unmatched bases: 4. This CDR3 spans 13 amino acids. Germline V gene sequence: CDR1 SGHRS, CDR2 YFSETQ. Using reference TRBV5-1 and TRBJ2-1 for the parts outside the CDR3, the full variable domain is KAGVTQTPRYLIKTRGQQVTLSCSPISGHRSVSWYQQTPGQGLQFLFEYFSETQRNKGNFPGRFSGRQFSNSRSEMNVSTLELGDSALYLCASRQGGGNEQFFGPGTRLTVL.